Given below is one T cell receptor (beta chain) in context. This entry belongs to a study of blood T cell repertoires in COVID-19. TCRdb's copy holds only in-frame clones and misses some; the assay was immunoSEQ multiplex PCR. The profile covers fewer than 350,000 clones, with approximately 85% appearing a single time and 9.4% taken by the ten largest. CDR3 size: 14 residues. The germline V gene has CDR1 SGHDT and CDR2 YYEEEE. V was pared by 0 bases and J by 1 base, with 8 bases between. The sequence was obtained from a man younger than 35 with active or convalescent COVID-19. Material for sequencing was peripheral blood. J is TRBJ2-7 and V is TRBV5-6; no reliable D call. CDR3 protein: CASSLDYRSYEQYF. The CDR3 DNA follows: TGTGCCAGCAGCTTGGACTACCGTTCCTACGAGCAGTACTTC.